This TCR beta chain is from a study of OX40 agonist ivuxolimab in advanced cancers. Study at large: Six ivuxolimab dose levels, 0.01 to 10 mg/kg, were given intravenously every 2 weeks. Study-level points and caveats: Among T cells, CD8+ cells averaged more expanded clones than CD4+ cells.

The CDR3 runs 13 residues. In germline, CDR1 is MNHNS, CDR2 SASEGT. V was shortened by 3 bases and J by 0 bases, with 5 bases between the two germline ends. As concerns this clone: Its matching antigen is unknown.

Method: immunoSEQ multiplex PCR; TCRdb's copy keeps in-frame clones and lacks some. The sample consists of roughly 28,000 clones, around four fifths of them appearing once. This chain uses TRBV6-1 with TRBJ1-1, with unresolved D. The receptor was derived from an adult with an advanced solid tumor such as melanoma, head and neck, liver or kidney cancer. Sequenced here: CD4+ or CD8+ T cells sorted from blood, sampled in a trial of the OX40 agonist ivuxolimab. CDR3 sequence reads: CASSDSLNTEAFF. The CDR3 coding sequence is TGTGCCAGCAGTGACAGCCTGAACACTGAAGCTTTCTTT.